The 23 T cell receptor beta chains below were found in one sample sequenced in a study of blood T cell repertoires in COVID-19. Repertoires were generated with immunoSEQ multiplex PCR, while TCRdb's copy carries only in-frame clones and drops some. The profile shows 140,000 to 150,000 clones, over 70% of them singletons. The sequencing sample was made of peripheral blood. The source is a man aged 50 or older who had recovered from COVID-19.

V usage is TRBV6-1 and J usage is TRBJ2-2; 7 bases agree with TRBD1. The V and J ends lost 1 base and 5 bases, in that order; junction bases with no gene match: 7. This CDR3 comprises 16 residues. Germline-derived CDR1 and CDR2 are MNHNS and SASEGT. In DNA form, the CDR3 reads TGTGCCAGCAGTGAAGTGTCGACAGGGAGTACCGGGGAGCTGTTTTTT. Translated, it gives CASSEVSTGSTGELFF.

The rearrangement links TRBV5-1 to TRBJ1-2; 7 bases align to TRBD1. The V segment lost 2 bases and the J segment 5 bases; nucleotides outside the gene matches: 9. The CDR3 contains 15 residues. Per the germline V gene, CDR1 is SGHRS and CDR2 is YFSETQ. The CDR3 DNA sequence: TGCGCCAGCAGCTTTTTACATGACAGGGATTATGGCTACACCTTC. Amino acids: CASSFLHDRDYGYTF.

In this sample, this clone turned up a few times. The chain carries TRBV6-2 or TRBV6-3 and TRBJ2-1; the D gene is possibly TRBD2 (5 bases). The CDR3 is made up of 13 amino acids. Trimming took off 4 bases at V and 3 bases at J, with 7 bases between the two ends. Germline V gene data show CDR1 as MNHEY and CDR2 as SVGEGT. Here the CDR3 reads CASSSRDYNEQFF. The DNA for the CDR3 is TGTGCCAGCAGTTCCCGGGACTACAATGAGCAGTTCTTC.

The chain links TRBV4-3 to TRBJ2-1, with 10 bases aligning to TRBD1. Germline lookup yields CDR1 LGHNA and CDR2 YSLEER. This CDR3 is 17 amino acids long. Germline trimming cut 0 bases from V and 4 bases from J; bases unmatched to any gene: 6. DNA for the CDR3: TGCGCCAGCAGCCAAGATCCGGGACAGGGGTCGTACAATGAGCAGTTCTTC. Its protein product is CASSQDPGQGSYNEQFF.

This chain uses TRBV6-1 with TRBJ1-1; D might be TRBD1 (5 bases). Trimming cost V 10 bases and J 7 bases, with 16 bases left between them. The CDR3 has 12 residues. The germline V gene encodes CDR1 MNHNS and CDR2 SASEGT. DNA of the CDR3: TGTGCCACCGGTGGGGCTCCCAGTGAAGCTTTCTTT. Its protein product is CATGGAPSEAFF.

This chain links TRBV11-3 with TRBJ1-2; weak D call: TRBD1 (5 bases). The V end was cut by 3 bases, the J end by 2 bases, with 7 bases between. CDR1 is SGHNT, CDR2 YENEEA, per germline. This CDR3 comprises 13 residues. The CDR3 reads CASSFDSNYGYTF. The CDR3 DNA reads as TGTGCCAGCAGCTTCGACAGCAACTATGGCTACACCTTC. Together with reference TRBV11-3 and TRBJ1-2, the CDR3 gives the full variable domain: EAGVVQSPRYKIIEKKQPVAFWCNPISGHNTLYWYLQNLGQGPELLIRYENEEAVDDSQLPKDRFSAERLKGVDSTLKIQPAELGDSAVYLCASSFDSNYGYTFGSGTRLTVV.

The chain is built from TRBV6-5 and TRBJ2-1, with TRBD1 matching 7 bases. V lost 9 bases and J lost 1; bases outside the gene matches: 9. This CDR3 is built from 15 residues. CDR1 and CDR2 (germline): MNHEY, SVGAGI. The chain's CDR3 is CASLSGTASYNEQFF. The CDR3 DNA follows: TGTGCCAGTTTATCCGGGACAGCGTCCTACAATGAGCAGTTCTTC.

The genes are TRBV5-4 and TRBJ2-3; TRBD1 aligns across 9 bases. Germline trimming cut 5 bases from V and 2 bases from J; bases unmatched to any gene: 6. This CDR3 comprises 15 residues. Germline lookup yields CDR1 SGHNT and CDR2 YYREEE (reference sequence). The CDR3: CASRAGQGDTDTQYF. The CDR3 nucleotides read TGTGCCAGCAGGGCGGGACAGGGAGACACAGATACGCAGTATTTT.

V usage is TRBV6-2 or TRBV6-3 and J usage is TRBJ1-6; D is unclear. Per the germline V gene, CDR1 is MNHEY and CDR2 is SVGEGT. The CDR3 runs 13 residues. V lost 2 bases and J lost 9, with 8 bases in between. CDR3 sequence: CASSYPLLSPLHF. CDR3 DNA: TGTGCCAGCAGTTACCCTCTCCTTTCACCCCTCCACTTT.

V is TRBV11-3 and J is TRBJ2-3, with D possibly being TRBD2 (6 bases). CDR1 and CDR2 (germline): SGHNT, YENEEA. This CDR3 is 13 amino acids long. The V end lost 5 bases, the J end lost 5 bases, and 11 bases lay between the germline ends. This chain's CDR3 is CASSPKGLDTQYF. The CDR3 DNA sequence: TGTGCCAGCAGCCCAAAGGGACTAGATACGCAGTATTTT.

This chain uses TRBV6-6 with TRBJ1-2, with 11 bases matching TRBD1. V was pared by 1 base and J by 4 bases, with 5 bases of the junction left unmatched. The CDR3 has 16 amino acids. Germline values: CDR1 MNHNY, CDR2 SVGAGI (reference sequence). CDR3 sequence (DNA): TGTGCCAGCAGTTACTTGGGACAGGGGGAGGCCTATGGCTACACCTTC. It translates to CASSYLGQGEAYGYTF.

The chain uses TRBV7-6 and TRBJ2-7; TRBD1 is a possible D gene (6 bases). V lost 4 bases and J lost 3, with 7 bases in between. There are 12 residues in the CDR3. Germline-derived CDR1 and CDR2 are SGHVS and FNYEAQ. CDR3 in amino acids: CASSSQGYEQYF. The CDR3 DNA is TGTGCCAGCAGCTCACAGGGCTACGAGCAGTACTTC.

The rearrangement uses TRBV18 and TRBJ2-1, with D maybe TRBD1 (6 bases). This CDR3 has 14 amino acids. Trimming shortened V by 3 bases and J by 7 bases, and 13 bases separated the two germline ends. CDR1 is KGHSH, CDR2 LQKENI, per germline. DNA for the CDR3: TGTGCCAGCTCACCGTTTTGGGGGCAGAATGAGCAGTTCTTC. It encodes CASSPFWGQNEQFF.

This clone was seen a few times. The CDR3 sequence: CASSSGQRYMGYTF. Written as DNA, the CDR3 is TGTGCCAGCTCATCGGGACAGCGCTATATGGGCTACACCTTC. The chain has TRBV18 and TRBJ1-2; TRBD1 aligns across 7 bases. With V trimmed by 5 bases and J by 8 bases, 11 bases remained unmatched. Germline V gives CDR1 KGHSH, CDR2 LQKENI. CDR3 length equals 14 residues.

The chain recombines TRBV6-2 or TRBV6-3 with TRBJ1-2, with 8 bases identical to TRBD1. Losses at the gene ends were 5 bases for V and 4 bases for J; bases not matched to a gene: 18. The CDR3 length is 18 residues. Germline V lookup: CDR1 MNHEY, CDR2 SVGEGT. The CDR3 sequence is CASSQLPGQAIGGYGYTF. CDR3 nucleotides: TGTGCCAGCAGTCAACTCCCGGGACAGGCCATTGGCGGCTATGGCTACACCTTC.

The chain has TRBV7-9 and TRBJ1-1; 7 bases are a match to TRBD1. The CDR3 runs to 15 residues. Trimming removed 4 bases from V and 1 base from J; junction bases left unmatched: 6. CDR1 SEHNR and CDR2 FQNEAQ come from the germline V gene (reference sequence). CDR3 coding DNA: TGTGCCAGCAGCTCTCGGACAGGCCCGAACACTGAAGCTTTCTTT. Translating it yields CASSSRTGPNTEAFF.

The CDR3 DNA follows: TGTGCCAGTACCCTGGGGACAGGGCGAGGCAATCAGCCCCAGCATTTT. Protein product: CASTLGTGRGNQPQHF. This rearrangement joins TRBV19 to TRBJ1-5, with TRBD1 identical over 9 bases. This CDR3 is built from 16 residues. Germline CDR1 is LNHDA and CDR2 is SQIVND (reference sequence). V was clipped by 7 bases and J by 2 bases; unmatched bases: 9.

In DNA form, the CDR3 reads TGCGCCAGCAGCTTAAGACCGGGACAGGGGGAGGAGACCCAGTACTTC. Its protein product is CASSLRPGQGEETQYF. V usage is TRBV5-1 and J usage is TRBJ2-5; 11 nucleotides agree with TRBD1. CDR3 length: 16 amino acids. The junction had 8 bases not matched to a gene; V was cut back by 2 bases and J by 5 bases. The germline V gene has CDR1 SGHRS and CDR2 YFSETQ.

This clone was seen a handful of times. V usage is TRBV29-1 and J usage is TRBJ2-1; possible D gene TRBD1, 6 bases. The CDR3 sequence is 18 residues long. Deletions cut 7 bases from V and 1 base from J, with 26 bases between. Looked up from germline, CDR1 is SQVTM and CDR2 is ANQGSEA. The CDR3 here is CSALPGQRHRGSYNEQFF. In DNA, the CDR3 is TGCAGCGCTCTGCCGGGACAACGCCATCGTGGTTCCTACAATGAGCAGTTCTTC.

A single count supports this clone. This chain uses TRBV30 with TRBJ2-4; D gene unclear. The V and J ends lost 4 bases and 0 bases respectively, with 4 bases between them. There are 12 residues in the CDR3. Per the germline V gene, CDR1 is GTSNPN and CDR2 is SVGIG (reference sequence). CDR3 residues: CAWNRAKNIQYF. The DNA of the CDR3 is TGTGCCTGGAACAGAGCCAAAAACATTCAGTACTTC.

The chain couples TRBV7-2 to TRBJ2-5; 8 nucleotides align to TRBD2. This CDR3 has 14 residues. After removal of 7 bases from V and 7 bases from J, the junction contained 11 bases not matched to a gene. Germline lookup yields CDR1 SGHTA and CDR2 FQGNSA. The CDR3 sequence: CASKATGGVGTQYF. In DNA, the CDR3 is TGTGCCAGCAAAGCCACGGGAGGGGTTGGGACCCAGTACTTC.

The sample holds a few counts of this clone. The chain employs TRBV2 and TRBJ2-1; D gene unclear. The CDR3 runs 14 residues. From germline, CDR1 is SNHLY and CDR2 FYNNEI. V lost 6 bases, J lost 1 base, and 10 bases lay in between. The CDR3 nucleotides are TGTGCCAGCAGCGAGACATTATCCTACAATGAGCAGTTCTTC. This sequence encodes CASSETLSYNEQFF.

V is TRBV11-3 and J is TRBJ1-1; D call uncertain. Per germline, CDR1 SGHNT and CDR2 YENEEA. This CDR3 has 12 residues. V was shortened by 3 bases and J by 4 bases, with 6 bases between the two germline ends. In nucleotides, the CDR3 is TGTGCCAGCAGCTTGGAGTTCACTGAAGCTTTCTTT. Translated, it gives CASSLEFTEAFF.